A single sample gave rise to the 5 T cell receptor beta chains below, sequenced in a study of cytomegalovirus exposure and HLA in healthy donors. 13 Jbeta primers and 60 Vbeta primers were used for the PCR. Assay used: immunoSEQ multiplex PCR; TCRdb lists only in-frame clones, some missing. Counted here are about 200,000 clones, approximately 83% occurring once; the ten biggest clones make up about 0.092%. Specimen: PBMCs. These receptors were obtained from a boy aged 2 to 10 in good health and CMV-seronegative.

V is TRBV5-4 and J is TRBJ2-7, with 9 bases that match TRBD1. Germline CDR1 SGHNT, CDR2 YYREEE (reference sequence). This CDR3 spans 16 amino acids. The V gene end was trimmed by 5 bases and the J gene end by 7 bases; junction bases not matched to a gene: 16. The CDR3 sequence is CASSFPRGTGWGEQYF. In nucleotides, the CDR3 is TGTGCCAGCAGTTTCCCGCGTGGGACAGGGTGGGGTGAGCAGTACTTC.

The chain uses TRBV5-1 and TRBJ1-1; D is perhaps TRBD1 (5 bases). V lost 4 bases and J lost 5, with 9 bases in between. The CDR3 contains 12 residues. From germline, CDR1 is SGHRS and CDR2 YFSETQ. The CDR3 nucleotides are TGCGCCAGCAGCCCGGGGGGAACTGAAGCTTTCTTT. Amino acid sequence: CASSPGGTEAFF.

The CDR3 is CASSITSGGFNTGELFF. The CDR3 DNA is TGTGCCAGCAGCATAACTAGCGGGGGCTTTAACACCGGGGAGCTGTTTTTT. The chain carries TRBV7-2 and TRBJ2-2; 11 positions agree with TRBD2. The CDR3 spans 17 residues. V shed 5 bases, J shed 2 bases, and the junction held 7 bases outside the gene matches. Germline V CDR1 and CDR2: SGHTA, FQGNSA.

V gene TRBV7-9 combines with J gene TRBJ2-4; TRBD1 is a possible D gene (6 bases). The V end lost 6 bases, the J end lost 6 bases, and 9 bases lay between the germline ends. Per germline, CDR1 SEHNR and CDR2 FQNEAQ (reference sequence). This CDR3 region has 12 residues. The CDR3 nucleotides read TGTGCCAGCAGGATGGACAGAAACATTCAGTACTTC. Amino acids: CASRMDRNIQYF. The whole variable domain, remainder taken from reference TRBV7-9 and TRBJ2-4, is DTGVSQNPRHKITKRGQNVTFRCDPISEHNRLYWYRQTLGQGPEFLTYFQNEAQLEKSRLLSDRFSAERPKGSFSTLEIQRTEQGDSAMYLCASRMDRNIQYFGAGTRLSVL.

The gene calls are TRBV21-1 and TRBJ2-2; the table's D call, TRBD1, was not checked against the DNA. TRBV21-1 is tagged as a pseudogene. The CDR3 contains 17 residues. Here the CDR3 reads CASSNYGGQGGTGELFF. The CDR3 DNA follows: TGTGCCAGCAGCAATTACGGTGGACAGGGGGGCACCGGGGAGCTGTTTTTT.